A selection of T cell receptor beta chains follows, all from one sample in a study of OX40 agonist ivuxolimab in advanced cancers. Here immunoSEQ multiplex PCR was the method, and the copy in TCRdb shows in-frame clones only, minus some. The table shows some 98,000 clones, with around 92% occurring only once. Source: CD4+ or CD8+ T cells sorted from blood, taken in a trial of the OX40 agonist ivuxolimab. These receptors all stem from an adult with an advanced solid tumor such as melanoma, head and neck, liver or kidney cancer. Each CDR3 is given with its conserved first and last residue. The order of the fields is clone size, D gene, V gene, J gene, CDR3 protein, CDR3 DNA. A D gene is named only where the DNA matches it firmly. Clone size is not always given. Where it is, it says once, few, many or a class for expanded clones.

.	TRBD2	TRBV5-1	TRBJ2-1	CASAGTTPNEQFF	TGCGCCAGCGCCGGGACTACCCCCAATGAGCAGTTCTTC
.	.	TRBV29-1	TRBJ2-1	CSVVPRFGGASNEQFF	TGCAGCGTTGTTCCCCGGTTTGGGGGGGCGAGTAATGAGCAGTTCTTC
.	.	TRBV27	TRBJ2-2	CASKTLGRHTGELFF	TGTGCCAGCAAAACGCTCGGAAGACACACCGGGGAGCTGTTTTTT
.	TRBD1	TRBV7-7	TRBJ1-5	CASSSGQDQPQHF	TGTGCTAGCAGCTCAGGACAGGACCAGCCCCAGCATTTT
once	.	TRBV28	TRBJ1-4	CASSLYVPTNEKLFF	TGTGCCAGCAGTCTCTACGTTCCAACTAATGAAAAACTGTTTTTT
.	.	TRBV9	TRBJ2-2	CASSVFSRSTGELFF	TGTGCCAGCAGCGTATTTTCTCGTAGCACCGGGGAGCTGTTTTTT
.	TRBD1	TRBV5-6	TRBJ1-6	CASRGTGSSSGDSPLHF	TGTGCCAGCAGGGGGACAGGGAGTAGCAGTGGGGATTCACCCCTCCACTTT
once	.	TRBV6-6	TRBJ2-5	CASGAEGRSKTQYF	TGTGCCAGCGGAGCCGAGGGGAGGTCGAAGACCCAGTACTTC
.	.	TRBV11-3	TRBJ2-1	CASSPPGPRKFSYNEQFF	TGTGCCAGCAGCCCCCCCGGACCGCGGAAGTTTTCCTACAATGAGCAGTTCTTC
.	TRBD1	TRBV25-1	TRBJ1-2	CASSNTGQGNYGYTF	TGTGCCAGCAGTAATACGGGACAGGGCAACTATGGCTACACCTTC
.	.	TRBV2	TRBJ1-3	CASGDEGALSGNTIYF	TGTGCCAGCGGTGACGAAGGGGCCCTCTCTGGAAACACCATATATTTT
.	.	TRBV18	TRBJ2-3	CASSPHSTDTQYF	TGTGCCAGCTCACCGCACTCCACAGATACGCAGTATTTT
.	.	TRBV9	TRBJ1-4	CASSLGRFNEKLFF	TGTGCCAGCAGCTTAGGGAGGTTTAATGAAAAACTGTTTTTT
.	.	TRBV12-5	TRBJ2-5	CASGFAASIRETQYF	TGTGCTAGTGGTTTTGCAGCTTCAATAAGAGAGACCCAGTACTTC
.	.	TRBV30	TRBJ2-1	CAWSVGLANEQFF	TGTGCCTGGAGTGTCGGGTTGGCTAATGAGCAGTTCTTC
.	.	TRBV28	TRBJ2-7	CASRPPGPAYEQYF	TGTGCCAGCAGACCCCCGGGACCGGCCTACGAGCAGTACTTC
.	TRBD1	TRBV28	TRBJ2-5	CASRATGTGETQYF	TGTGCCAGCAGAGCGACAGGGACAGGAGAGACCCAGTACTTC
.	.	TRBV28	TRBJ1-1	CASSRRLANTEAFF	TGTGCCAGCAGCAGAAGGCTGGCGAACACTGAAGCTTTCTTT
.	TRBD1	TRBV27	TRBJ1-1	CASSRTGGMNTEAFF	TGTGCCAGCAGTAGGACAGGGGGCATGAACACTGAAGCTTTCTTT
.	.	TRBV6-6	TRBJ1-6	CASSPVPQAGSPLHF	TGTGCCAGCAGCCCCGTCCCTCAGGCGGGTTCACCCCTCCACTTT
.	.	TRBV5-1	TRBJ2-5	CASSWQETQYF	TGCGCCAGCAGCTGGCAAGAGACCCAGTACTTC
.	.	TRBV6-5	TRBJ1-5	CASSYSVTSGHQPQHF	TGTGCCAGCAGTTACTCGGTGACGAGTGGGCATCAGCCCCAGCATTTT
.	.	TRBV6-5	TRBJ1-6	CASSRAGENSPLHF	TGTGCCAGCAGCCGGGCAGGGGAGAATTCACCCCTCCACTTT
.	.	TRBV19	TRBJ1-5	CASTFWGSNQPQHF	TGTGCCAGTACGTTCTGGGGTAGCAATCAGCCCCAGCATTTT
.	.	TRBV2	TRBJ1-5	CASLGDGDQPQHF	TGTGCCAGTCTGGGTGACGGGGATCAGCCCCAGCATTTT
.	.	TRBV28	TRBJ1-5	CASSPGGVGNQPQHF	TGTGCCAGCAGCCCGGGAGGGGTAGGCAATCAGCCCCAGCATTTT
.	.	TRBV6-5	TRBJ2-6	CASCFPGANVLTF	TGTGCCAGCTGCTTCCCTGGGGCCAACGTCCTGACTTTC
.	TRBD1	TRBV12-5	TRBJ1-5	CASGRDRSNQPQHF	TGTGCTAGTGGCCGGGACAGGAGTAATCAGCCCCAGCATTTT
.	TRBD2	TRBV6-1	TRBJ2-3	CASSGHLAGGTGTQYF	TGTGCCAGCAGTGGGCATCTAGCGGGGGGGACAGGGACGCAGTATTTT
.	.	TRBV19	TRBJ2-7	CASSISFGPTRNFPYEQYF	TGTGCCAGTAGTATTTCTTTTGGGCCGACTAGAAACTTCCCCTACGAGCAGTACTTC
.	.	TRBV5-1	TRBJ2-1	CASSLADLSYNEQFF	TGCGCCAGCAGCTTAGCGGACCTTTCCTACAATGAGCAGTTCTTC
once	.	TRBV19	TRBJ1-2	CASSIYRGQSDYGYTF	TGTGCCAGTAGTATTTATAGGGGTCAGAGTGACTATGGCTACACCTTC
.	TRBD2	TRBV7-9	TRBJ2-1	CASSPRTSGSGEQFF	TGTGCCAGCAGCCCACGGACTAGCGGGAGTGGGGAGCAGTTCTTC
.	TRBD2	TRBV6-1	TRBJ2-5	CASSGGRAETQYF	TGTGCCAGCAGTGGGGGGAGGGCGGAGACCCAGTACTTC
.	.	TRBV5-6	TRBJ2-2	CASAGTGELFF	TGTGCCAGCGCGGGTACCGGGGAGCTGTTTTTT
.	TRBD2	TRBV2	TRBJ2-3	CASSELLAGERFGYF	TGTGCCAGCAGTGAACTACTAGCGGGGGAGCGTTTTGGGTATTTT
.	.	TRBV30	TRBJ2-7	CAWSVQGSYEQYF	TGTGCCTGGAGTGTACAGGGTAGCTACGAGCAGTACTTC
.	TRBD2	TRBV4-3	TRBJ2-5	CASSQLAGVGETQYF	TGCGCCAGCAGCCAACTAGCGGGTGTCGGAGAGACCCAGTACTTC
.	.	TRBV7-9	TRBJ2-1	CASSLSGYSYNEQFF	TGTGCCAGCAGCTTATCGGGATACTCCTACAATGAGCAGTTCTTC
.	TRBD2	TRBV28	TRBJ2-1	CASSLAGGLRNEQFF	TGTGCCAGCAGTTTAGCGGGGGGGCTCCGAAATGAGCAGTTCTTC
.	.	TRBV6-5	TRBJ1-1	CASSPPGARNTEAFF	TGTGCCAGCAGTCCTCCAGGGGCTCGGAACACTGAAGCTTTCTTT
.	.	TRBV30	TRBJ1-2	CAWSIGRPSYGYTF	TGTGCCTGGTCTATTGGACGGCCCTCCTATGGCTACACCTTC
.	TRBD1	TRBV7-2	TRBJ2-1	CASSSQTGLGGEQFF	TGTGCCAGCAGCTCCCAGACAGGGTTGGGTGGTGAGCAGTTCTTC
.	.	TRBV7-6	TRBJ1-5	CASSSDGSNQPQHF	TGTGCCAGCAGCTCCGACGGTAGCAATCAGCCCCAGCATTTT
once	TRBD1	TRBV5-4	TRBJ2-4	CASSRQSGGSDIQYF	TGTGCCAGCAGCCGCCAATCAGGGGGATCTGACATTCAGTACTTC
.	.	TRBV5-1	TRBJ2-1	CASSLEARYNEQFF	TGCGCCAGCAGCTTGGAAGCGAGATACAATGAGCAGTTCTTC
.	TRBD1	TRBV6-5	TRBJ2-1	CASSNSGTGHNEQFF	TGTGCCAGCAGTAACTCCGGGACAGGACACAATGAGCAGTTCTTC
.	.	TRBV11-2	TRBJ2-5	CASSLPHWETQYF	TGTGCCAGCAGCTTACCCCATTGGGAGACCCAGTACTTC
.	.	TRBV30	TRBJ1-5	CAWSVPGQTRNQPQHF	TGTGCCTGGAGTGTACCGGGGCAGACGCGCAATCAGCCCCAGCATTTT
.	.	TRBV28	TRBJ2-7	CASSGTPFYEQYF	TGTGCCAGCTCCGGGACACCCTTCTACGAGCAGTACTTC
.	.	TRBV15	TRBJ1-1	CATSRDLSAEAFF	TGTGCCACCAGCAGGGACCTTAGCGCTGAAGCTTTCTTT
.	.	TRBV6-6	TRBJ2-5	CASSYSPIQETQYF	TGTGCCAGCAGTTACTCACCAATCCAAGAGACCCAGTACTTC
once	TRBD1	TRBV15	TRBJ1-2	CATSRWDRDRALWGYTF	TGTGCCACCAGCAGGTGGGACCGGGACAGGGCCCTGTGGGGCTACACCTTC